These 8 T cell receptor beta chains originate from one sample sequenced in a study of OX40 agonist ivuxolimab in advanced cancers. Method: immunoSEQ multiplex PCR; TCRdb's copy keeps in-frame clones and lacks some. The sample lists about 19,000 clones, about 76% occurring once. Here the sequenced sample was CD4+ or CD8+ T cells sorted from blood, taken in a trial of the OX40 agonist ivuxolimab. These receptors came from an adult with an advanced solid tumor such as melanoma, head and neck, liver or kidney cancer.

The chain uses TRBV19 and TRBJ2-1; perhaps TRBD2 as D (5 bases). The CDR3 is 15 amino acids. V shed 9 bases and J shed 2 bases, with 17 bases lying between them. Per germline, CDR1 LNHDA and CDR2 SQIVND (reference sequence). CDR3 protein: CASRYNSGPYNEQFF. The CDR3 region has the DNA TGTGCCAGCCGTTATAACAGCGGTCCCTACAATGAGCAGTTCTTC. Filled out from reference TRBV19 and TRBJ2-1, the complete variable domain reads DGGITQSPKYLFRKEGQNVTLSCEQNLNHDAMYWYRQDPGQGLRLIYYSQIVNDFQKGDIAEGYSVSREKKESFPLTVTSAQKNPTAFYLCASRYNSGPYNEQFFGPGTRLTVL.

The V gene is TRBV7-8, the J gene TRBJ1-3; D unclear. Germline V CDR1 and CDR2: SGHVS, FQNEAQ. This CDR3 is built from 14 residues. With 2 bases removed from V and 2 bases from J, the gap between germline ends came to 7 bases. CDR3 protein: CASSLLGAGNTIYF. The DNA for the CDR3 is TGTGCCAGCAGCTTACTCGGGGCTGGAAACACCATATATTTT.

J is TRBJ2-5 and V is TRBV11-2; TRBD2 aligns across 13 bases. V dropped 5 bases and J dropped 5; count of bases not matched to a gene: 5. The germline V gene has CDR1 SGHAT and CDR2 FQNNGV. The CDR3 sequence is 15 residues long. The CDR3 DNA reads TGTGCCAGCAGCCGCGGACTAGCGGGAGCTGAGACCCAGTACTTC. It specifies CASSRGLAGAETQYF.

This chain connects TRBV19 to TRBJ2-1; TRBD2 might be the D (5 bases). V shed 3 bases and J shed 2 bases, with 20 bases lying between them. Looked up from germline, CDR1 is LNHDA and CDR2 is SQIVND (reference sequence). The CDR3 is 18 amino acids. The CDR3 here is CASSIPPSRGGPYNEQFF. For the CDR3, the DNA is TGTGCCAGTAGTATTCCCCCCTCTCGGGGTGGGCCCTACAATGAGCAGTTCTTC.

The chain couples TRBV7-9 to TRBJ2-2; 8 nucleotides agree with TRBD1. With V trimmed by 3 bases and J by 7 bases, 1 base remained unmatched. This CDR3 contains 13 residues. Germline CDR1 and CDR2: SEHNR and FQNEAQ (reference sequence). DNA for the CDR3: TGTGCCAGCAGCTTGACAGGGGACGGGGAGCTGTTTTTT. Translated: CASSLTGDGELFF.

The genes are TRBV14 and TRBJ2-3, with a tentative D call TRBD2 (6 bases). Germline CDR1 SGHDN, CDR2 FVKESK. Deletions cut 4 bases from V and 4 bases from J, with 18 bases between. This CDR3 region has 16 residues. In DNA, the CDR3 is TGTGCCAGCAGCCCCCCGAGGACTATGATATCAGATACGCAGTATTTT. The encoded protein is CASSPPRTMISDTQYF. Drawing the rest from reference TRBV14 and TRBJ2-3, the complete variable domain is EAGVTQFPSHSVIEKGQTVTLRCDPISGHDNLYWYRRVMGKEIKFLLHFVKESKQDESGMPNNRFLAERTGGTYSTLKVQPAELEDSGVYFCASSPPRTMISDTQYFGPGTRLTVL.

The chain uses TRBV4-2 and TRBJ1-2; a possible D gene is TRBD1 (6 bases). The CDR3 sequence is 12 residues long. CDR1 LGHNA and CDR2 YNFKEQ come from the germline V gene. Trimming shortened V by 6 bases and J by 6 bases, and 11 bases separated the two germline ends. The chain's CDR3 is CASREGGNGYTF. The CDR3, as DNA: TGTGCCAGCAGAGAGGGGGGGAATGGCTACACCTTC.

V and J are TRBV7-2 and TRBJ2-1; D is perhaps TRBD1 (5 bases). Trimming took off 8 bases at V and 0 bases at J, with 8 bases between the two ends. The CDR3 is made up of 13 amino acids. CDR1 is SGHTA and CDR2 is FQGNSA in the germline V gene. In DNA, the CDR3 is TGTGCCAGCCGGCAGGGCTCCTACAATGAGCAGTTCTTC. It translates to CASRQGSYNEQFF.